These 4 T cell receptor beta chains were all obtained from the same sample, sequenced in a study of T cell responses to AZD1222 COVID-19 vaccine. Libraries were prepared by immunoSEQ multiplex PCR; TCRdb keeps only in-frame clonotypes and omits some of them. Of about 120,000 clones in the sample, 80% to 95% are singletons; the top ten hold around 14%. The specimen was peripheral blood, collected on day 0 of AZD1222 vaccination. The receptor source for this set is an adult in good health.

The sample holds one count of this clone. This chain uses TRBV5-1 with TRBJ1-2, with D perhaps TRBD1 (5 bases). Trimming took off 0 bases at V and 6 bases at J, with 9 bases between the two ends. This CDR3 is built from 13 residues. Germline CDR1 reads SGHRS; CDR2 reads YFSETQ. The CDR3, as DNA: TGCGCCAGCAGCTTGGGAGGGGCCGATGGCTACACCTTC. This gives the protein CASSLGGADGYTF.

The rearrangement joins TRBV18 to TRBJ2-3; 12 bases align to TRBD2. Germline V gene data show CDR1 as KGHSH and CDR2 as LQKENI. Trimming at V came to 2 bases and at J to 1 base, leaving 13 bases not matched to a gene. CDR3 length: 20 residues. CDR3 region: CASSPFVLSSGGERTDTQYF. In nucleotides, the CDR3 is TGTGCCAGCTCACCATTCGTTTTGTCTAGCGGGGGGGAGCGCACAGATACGCAGTATTTT.

The chain carries TRBV19 and TRBJ2-6; D gene ambiguous. Germline CDR1 and CDR2: LNHDA and SQIVND (reference sequence). CDR3 size: 14 residues. Between the trimmed V and J ends, which lost 1 base and 2 bases, there was a span of 3 bases. This CDR3 reads CASSIVAGANVLTF. The CDR3 DNA sequence: TGTGCCAGTAGTATAGTAGCTGGGGCCAACGTCCTGACTTTC.

The chain recombines TRBV9 with TRBJ2-3; TRBD2 might be the D (5 bases). Trimming removed 3 bases from V and 4 bases from J, with 9 bases in between. The CDR3 has 13 residues. Germline loops: CDR1 SGDLS, CDR2 YYNGEE. Written as DNA, the CDR3 is TGTGCCAGCAGCGGGCCCGGGGCAGATACGCAGTATTTT. This codes for CASSGPGADTQYF.